This T cell receptor beta chain was recovered during a study of cytomegalovirus exposure and HLA in healthy donors. Study-level points and caveats: From TCR beta sequences, most subjects' HLA-A and HLA-B alleles were reportedly predicted accurately.

It was with 60 Vbeta and 13 Jbeta primers that the PCR ran. In the study's own analysis: Tens of millions of unique TCR beta chains, around 11 million of them shared, were counted by a later analysis. Produced via immunoSEQ multiplex PCR; TCRdb's table is partial and in-frame only. The V and J calls and clone size come from that table; D and trimming were worked out from the DNA. The repertoire holds some 200,000 clones, around 64% seen once, with approximately 2.5% in the top ten. Concerning this clone itself: Antigen unknown. This likely stems from a read error, as it lies one base from a far larger clone.

Germline V gives CDR1 MNHGY, CDR2 SVAAGI. V was trimmed by 4 bases and J by 3 bases, leaving 3 bases between them. The CDR3 runs 11 residues. This receptor was obtained from a man in his forties or fifties in good health and CMV-seropositive. Sequencing input: PBMCs. This chain uses TRBV6-9 with TRBJ2-5; D remains ambiguous. The CDR3 DNA reads as TGTGCCAGCAGTTCCGAAGAGACCCAGTACTTC. This encodes CASSSEETQYF.